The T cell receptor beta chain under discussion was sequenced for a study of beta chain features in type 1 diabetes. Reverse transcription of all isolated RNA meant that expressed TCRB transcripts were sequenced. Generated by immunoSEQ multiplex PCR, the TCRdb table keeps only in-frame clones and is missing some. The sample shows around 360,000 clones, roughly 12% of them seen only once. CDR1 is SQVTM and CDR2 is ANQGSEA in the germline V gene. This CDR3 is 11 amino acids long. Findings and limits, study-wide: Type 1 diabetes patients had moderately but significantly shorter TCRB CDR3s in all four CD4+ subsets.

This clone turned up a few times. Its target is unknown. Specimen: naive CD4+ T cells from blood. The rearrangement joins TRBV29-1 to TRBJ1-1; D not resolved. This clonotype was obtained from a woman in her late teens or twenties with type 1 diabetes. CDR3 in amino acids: CSVVRVAEAFF. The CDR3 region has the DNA TGCAGTGTAGTGCGGGTTGCTGAAGCTTTCTTT. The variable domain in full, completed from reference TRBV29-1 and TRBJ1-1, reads SAVISQKPSRDICQRGTSLTIQCQVDSQVTMMFWYRQQPGQSLTLIATANQGSEATYESGFVIDKFPISRPNLTFSTLTVSNMSPEDSSIYLCSVVRVAEAFFGQGTRLTVV.